This passage covers 28 T cell receptor beta chains from one sample sequenced in a study of cytomegalovirus exposure and HLA in healthy donors. Researchers ran the PCR with 60 Vbeta and 13 Jbeta primers. Only in-frame clones appear in the TCRdb table, and some are missing; sequencing was by immunoSEQ multiplex PCR. Among fewer than 180,000 clones listed, around 75% were seen once. What was sequenced was PBMCs. These receptors all stem from a human donor in good health.

The rearrangement joins TRBV11-3 to TRBJ1-3; the D gene is possibly TRBD1 (6 bases). The germline V and J ends were trimmed by 5 bases and 4 bases, with 15 bases remaining between them. The CDR3 contains 15 residues. Germline V lookup: CDR1 SGHNT, CDR2 YENEEA. The CDR3 sequence is CASSPGGAGGNTIYF. CDR3 nucleotides: TGTGCCAGCAGCCCGGGGGGCGCAGGCGGAAACACCATATATTTT.

The rearrangement joins TRBV2 to TRBJ2-1, with 7 positions matching TRBD2. V trimming: 8 bases; J trimming: 10 bases; junction bases outside the gene matches: 8. This CDR3 spans 12 amino acids. Germline V lookup: CDR1 SNHLY, CDR2 FYNNEI. This CDR3 is CASHRDYWEQFF. The CDR3 nucleotides are TGTGCCAGCCACCGGGACTACTGGGAGCAGTTCTTC. The whole variable domain, filled in from reference TRBV2 and TRBJ2-1, reads EPEVTQTPSHQVTQMGQEVILRCVPISNHLYFYWYRQILGQKVEFLVSFYNNEISEKSEIFDDQFSVERPDGSNFTLKIRSTKLEDSAMYFCASHRDYWEQFFGPGTRLTVL.

The V and J genes are TRBV7-9 and TRBJ2-1; D is perhaps TRBD2 (5 bases). V shed 8 bases and J shed 6 bases, with 8 bases lying between them. The CDR3 totals 11 residues. CDR1 and CDR2 from the germline V gene are SEHNR and FQNEAQ (reference sequence). The CDR3 nucleotides read TGTGCCAGCGGGAGTCTCAATGAGCAGTTCTTC. It translates to CASGSLNEQFF.

The rearrangement uses TRBV7-2 and TRBJ1-3; perhaps TRBD1 as D (5 bases). V lost 5 bases, J lost 2 bases, and 16 bases lay in between. The CDR3 runs 16 residues. The V gene's germline CDR1 is SGHTA and CDR2 FQGNSA. The CDR3: CASSISVETAGNTIYF. CDR3 DNA: TGTGCCAGCAGCATCTCCGTCGAGACAGCTGGAAACACCATATATTTT.

V usage is TRBV25-1 and J usage is TRBJ1-1; TRBD1 aligns across 8 bases. V lost 7 bases and J lost 4; bases outside the gene matches: 11. The length of the CDR3 is 15 residues. Per the germline V gene, CDR1 is MGHDK and CDR2 is SYGVNS. For the CDR3, the DNA is TGTGCCAGCAACGGTGTAGGACAGGGTGCCACTGAAGCTTTCTTT. Translating gives CASNGVGQGATEAFF.

The V gene is TRBV9, the J gene TRBJ2-5, with TRBD1 identical over 7 bases. Germline trimming cut 2 bases from V and 5 bases from J; bases unmatched to any gene: 3. The germline gives CDR1 SGDLS, CDR2 YYNGEE. This CDR3 has 13 amino acids. CDR3 loop: CASSVHRGETQYF. CDR3 sequence (DNA): TGTGCCAGCAGCGTCCACAGGGGTGAGACCCAGTACTTC.

The J gene is TRBJ2-2, the V gene TRBV4-3; 7 bases match TRBD2. The ends lost 0 bases at V and 10 bases at J; junction bases unmatched: 11. The CDR3 runs 16 residues. Germline lookup yields CDR1 LGHNA and CDR2 YSLEER. The CDR3 DNA follows: TGCGCCAGCAGCCAAGATATCGGCGGGAGCTACTTGGAGCTGTTTTTT. Its protein is CASSQDIGGSYLELFF.

The chain recombines TRBV6-1 with TRBJ2-3, with 7 bases lining up with TRBD1. V was pared by 4 bases and J by 2 bases, with 6 bases of the junction left unmatched. The CDR3 totals 15 residues. The V gene's germline CDR1 is MNHNS and CDR2 SASEGT. In DNA form, the CDR3 reads TGTGCCAGCAGTGGACAGGGTCCCTTCACAGATACGCAGTATTTT. Residues: CASSGQGPFTDTQYF.

There are a few counts of this clone. The chain is built from TRBV5-1 and TRBJ2-5; D may be TRBD1 (6 bases). CDR1 is SGHRS, CDR2 YFSETQ, per germline. The CDR3 consists of 14 residues. Trimming left V 3 bases short and J 5 bases short, with 14 bases between. The CDR3 nucleotides read TGCGCCAGCAGCTCCTGGACAGCTAGGGAGACCCAGTACTTC. This codes for CASSSWTARETQYF.

V and J are TRBV4-2 and TRBJ1-5; D ambiguous. Trimming stripped 1 base from V and 6 bases from J, with 16 bases between. Germline loops: CDR1 LGHNA, CDR2 YNFKEQ. The CDR3 length is 16 residues. The CDR3 here is CASSQVSTIAGQPQHF. CDR3 sequence (DNA): TGTGCCAGCAGCCAAGTATCGACGATCGCGGGTCAGCCCCAGCATTTT.

V is TRBV7-8 and J is TRBJ1-3; D is unresolved. Trimming shortened V by 4 bases and J by 4 bases, and 17 bases separated the two germline ends. CDR3 length: 16 residues. The germline CDR1 and CDR2 sequences are SGHVS and FQNEAQ. DNA for the CDR3: TGTGCCAGCAGCTACCGGGCCCGGTCGGGAGGAAACACCATATATTTT. Translation: CASSYRARSGGNTIYF.

This clone was recorded once. The chain recombines TRBV27 with TRBJ2-1; D is undetermined. V lost 8 bases to trimming and J lost 0 bases, with 17 bases between them. Per germline, CDR1 MNHEY and CDR2 SMNVEV (reference sequence). The CDR3 sequence is 16 residues long. The CDR3 DNA reads TGTGCCAGCTCACTCCGCCGGTTAAGCTCCTACAATGAGCAGTTCTTC. Translating gives CASSLRRLSSYNEQFF.

The V call is TRBV27, the J call TRBJ2-1, with 8 bases fitting TRBD2. Trimming removed 8 bases from V and 9 bases from J; junction bases left unmatched: 6. The CDR3 has 12 residues. CDR1 is MNHEY and CDR2 is SMNVEV in the germline V gene (reference sequence). The DNA for the CDR3 is TGTGCCAGCGGAGGACTAGCCCTTGAGCAGTTCTTC. Protein product: CASGGLALEQFF.

Only a few counts were recorded for this clone. This chain connects TRBV19 to TRBJ1-1, with TRBD1 as a possible D gene (5 bases). This CDR3 spans 11 amino acids. Trimming took 7 bases from V and 4 from J, leaving 7 bases between them. Germline V CDR1 and CDR2: LNHDA, SQIVND (reference sequence). The CDR3 reads CASTRGTEAFF. The CDR3 nucleotides read TGTGCCAGTACAAGGGGCACTGAAGCTTTCTTT.

J is TRBJ2-7 and V is TRBV6-1, with 9 bases matching TRBD2. The CDR3 contains 14 residues. V shed 3 bases, J shed 4 bases, and the junction held 4 bases outside the gene matches. Germline assignment: CDR1 MNHNS and CDR2 SASEGT. The CDR3 sequence is CASSEREGPYEQYF. For the CDR3, the DNA is TGTGCCAGCAGTGAGCGGGAGGGCCCTTACGAGCAGTACTTC.

This clone was detected a few times. The chain is built from TRBV5-4 and TRBJ2-2; perhaps TRBD1 as D (6 bases). The CDR3 loop spans 14 amino acids. Germline V lookup: CDR1 SGHNT, CDR2 YYREEE (reference sequence). Between the trimmed V and J ends, which lost 4 bases and 2 bases, there was a span of 9 bases. The DNA of the CDR3 is TGTGCCAGCAGCAAGGACAGTAACACCGGGGAGCTGTTTTTT. It is translated as CASSKDSNTGELFF.

This clone was detected only once. This chain joins TRBV9 and TRBJ2-5; no reliable D call. Trimming cost V 4 bases and J 4 bases, with 11 bases left between them. The CDR3 spans 13 residues. The germline gives CDR1 SGDLS, CDR2 YYNGEE. The CDR3 protein is CASSHNSGETQYF. In DNA form, the CDR3 reads TGTGCCAGCAGCCACAATTCGGGAGAGACCCAGTACTTC.

The chain carries TRBV5-1 and TRBJ1-1, with D unclear. Germline V gene data show CDR1 as SGHRS and CDR2 as YFSETQ. Trimming took 4 bases from V and 1 from J, leaving 20 bases between them. CDR3 length: 17 residues. The CDR3 spells CASSEDSRTARNTEAFF. In nucleotides, the CDR3 is TGCGCCAGCAGCGAGGACTCTCGGACCGCAAGGAACACTGAAGCTTTCTTT.

The CDR3 DNA follows: TGCGCCAGCAGCTGGAGGAGGTCCAGCACAGATACGCAGTATTTT. Its protein product is CASSWRRSSTDTQYF. The chain joins TRBV5-1 to TRBJ2-3; D is perhaps TRBD2 (5 bases). V was clipped by 3 bases and J by 0 bases, with 11 bases between them. This CDR3 is built from 15 residues. Germline CDR1 and CDR2: SGHRS and YFSETQ.

In this sample, this clone turned up once. V is TRBV19 and J is TRBJ1-2; TRBD1 matches at 8 bases. After removal of 5 bases from V and 3 bases from J, the junction contained 5 bases not matched to a gene. CDR1 and CDR2 (germline): LNHDA, SQIVND (reference sequence). The CDR3 contains 14 residues. The CDR3 DNA reads TGTGCCAGTAGTTCCAGGGGGCCTCACTATGGCTACACCTTC. Protein: CASSSRGPHYGYTF.

J is TRBJ1-3 and V is TRBV9; 8 positions agree with TRBD1. This CDR3 has 15 residues. V shed 1 base, J shed 2 bases, and the junction held 2 bases outside the gene matches. The V gene's germline CDR1 is SGDLS and CDR2 YYNGEE. The CDR3: CASSVSGGPGNTIYF. The CDR3 DNA reads TGTGCCAGCAGCGTATCAGGGGGCCCTGGAAACACCATATATTTT.

The V and J genes are TRBV28 and TRBJ1-6; possible D gene TRBD1, 6 bases. The CDR3 spans 16 residues. Germline V gives CDR1 MDHEN, CDR2 SYDVKM. V was clipped by 6 bases and J by 4 bases, with 16 bases between them. This CDR3 is CASREGGNMYNSPLHF. CDR3 DNA sequence: TGTGCCAGCAGGGAAGGGGGAAATATGTATAATTCACCCCTCCACTTT.

The chain joins TRBV7-9 to TRBJ1-6; 9 bases are a match to TRBD1. From germline, CDR1 is SEHNR and CDR2 FQNEAQ (reference sequence). V shed 3 bases and J 9 bases; nucleotides not matched to a gene: 3. This CDR3 region has 14 residues. CDR3 DNA sequence: TGTGCCAGCAGCTTGGGACAGGGAATTTCACCCCTCCACTTT. This gives the protein CASSLGQGISPLHF.

The J gene is TRBJ1-5, the V gene TRBV6-4, with TRBD1 matching 7 bases. Germline CDR1 reads MRHNA; CDR2 reads SNTAGT. There are 16 residues in the CDR3. With 9 bases clipped from V and 0 bases from J, the junction kept 11 bases outside the gene matches. CDR3 DNA sequence: TGTGCCAGTTGGGACAGTAGGAACTATAGCAATCAGCCCCAGCATTTT. This encodes CASWDSRNYSNQPQHF.

The chain recombines TRBV29-1 with TRBJ2-1; 12 bases map to TRBD2. Trimming took 6 bases from V and 6 from J; bases not matched to a gene: 3. Germline CDR1 SQVTM, CDR2 ANQGSEA. This CDR3 has 13 amino acids. CDR3 in DNA: TGCAGCGTGTCGACTAGCGGGAGCAATGAGCAGTTCTTC. It specifies CSVSTSGSNEQFF.

This clone has only a few counts. The rearrangement links TRBV6-1 to TRBJ2-7, with TRBD2 as a possible D gene (5 bases). V dropped 2 bases and J dropped 4 bases, with 6 bases sitting between them. This CDR3 region has 12 residues. Germline lookup yields CDR1 MNHNS and CDR2 SASEGT. The DNA for the CDR3 is TGTGCCAGCAGTGAACCGGGATACGAGCAGTACTTC. This codes for CASSEPGYEQYF.

The rearrangement joins TRBV7-9 to TRBJ2-4; D is unclear. V was shortened by 4 bases and J by 7 bases, with 8 bases between the two germline ends. The CDR3 consists of 12 residues. CDR1 is SEHNR and CDR2 is FQNEAQ in the germline V gene (reference sequence). In nucleotides, the CDR3 is TGTGCCAGCAGCTCAAACAGTAACATTCAGTACTTC. It is translated as CASSSNSNIQYF.

The gene calls are TRBV7-9 and TRBJ2-3; maybe TRBD2 (6 bases). Trimming stripped 4 bases from V and 4 bases from J, with 12 bases between. This CDR3 contains 14 residues. The germline gives CDR1 SEHNR, CDR2 FQNEAQ (reference sequence). CDR3 sequence (DNA): TGTGCCAGCAGCTCCGGGACTTCCGCAGATACGCAGTATTTT. It specifies CASSSGTSADTQYF.